Listed below are T cell receptor beta chains from one sample, sequenced in a study of T cells in localized non-small cell lung cancer. TCRdb's table, derived via immunoSEQ multiplex PCR, lists solely in-frame clones and lacks some. The sample includes just under 80,000 clones, 65% to 85% of them seen just once. This sample comprised peripheral blood, obtained before any cancer treatment. The receptors stem from a female donor aged 60 or older with stage I lung adenocarcinoma. Each CDR3 is given with its conserved first and last residue.

v_gene: TRBV6-5
CDR3aa: CASSPGLGADTQYF

v_gene: TRBV5-1
CDR3aa: CASSLESGGAQYF

v_gene: TRBV21-1
CDR3aa: CASSKGTGTGEAHYYTEAFF

v_gene: TRBV7-9
CDR3aa: CASNTGGGEQYF

v_gene: TRBV6-1
CDR3aa: CASMVVRGIYQPQHF

v_gene: TRBV14
CDR3aa: CASSARFSGTSVYEQYF

v_gene: TRBV19
CDR3aa: CASSPGQGNQPQHF

v_gene: TRBV7-9
CDR3aa: CASSLSTSGRANEQYF

v_gene: TRBV18
CDR3aa: CASLHRGSANTGELFF

v_gene: TRBV30
CDR3aa: CAWSVTANQPQHF

v_gene: TRBV27
CDR3aa: CASRRTVNYGYTF

v_gene: TRBV19
CDR3aa: CASRPTLGDTQYF

v_gene: TRBV6-6
CDR3aa: CASSYRALAGNGYTF

v_gene: TRBV7-9
CDR3aa: CASSLSGQRDGYTF

v_gene: TRBV5-6
CDR3aa: CASSLGTGASEGF

v_gene: TRBV5-1
CDR3aa: CASSFTTAGYGYTF

v_gene: TRBV9
CDR3aa: CASSVSSGAYNEQFF

v_gene: TRBV5-1
CDR3aa: CASSPRLAGGRGTGELFF

v_gene: TRBV5-5
CDR3aa: CASSSQGPYEQYF

v_gene: TRBV19
CDR3aa: CASSIMSAEQFF

v_gene: TRBV19
CDR3aa: CASSTLRGGTYNEQFF

v_gene: TRBV27
CDR3aa: CASSLRLDHMNTEAFF

v_gene: TRBV27
CDR3aa: CASSLLRSGAGVGDTQYF

v_gene: TRBV5-4
CDR3aa: CASSRGTGGPFYGYTF

v_gene: TRBV9
CDR3aa: CASSVGGIQETQYF

v_gene: TRBV27
CDR3aa: CASSLSSTVPYEQYF

v_gene: TRBV7-3
CDR3aa: CASSLLTGVTGWTF

v_gene: TRBV5-1
CDR3aa: CASSLVLNNEQFF

v_gene: TRBV19
CDR3aa: CASSPGGLALLGEQYF

v_gene: TRBV7-8
CDR3aa: CASSSRAPLRGEKLFF

v_gene: TRBV7-2
CDR3aa: CASSVPKETQYF

v_gene: TRBV28
CDR3aa: CASSTFSTGRGEQYF

v_gene: TRBV9
CDR3aa: CASSESGSSSYEQYF

v_gene: TRBV19
CDR3aa: CASSGQNTWGGYTF

v_gene: TRBV4-3
CDR3aa: CASSQDIGTAAGHYNEQFF

v_gene: TRBV7-2
CDR3aa: CASSLLGTASYEQYF

v_gene: TRBV28
CDR3aa: CASSPVSGGTVKGYTF

v_gene: TRBV2
CDR3aa: CASSEAAGGGLDEQYF

v_gene: TRBV27
CDR3aa: CASSLSTGSYGYTF

v_gene: TRBV30
CDR3aa: CAWSVTKNIQYF

v_gene: TRBV6-5
CDR3aa: CASMKELGKLFF

v_gene: TRBV9
CDR3aa: CASSTPGGMQKETQYF

v_gene: TRBV5-6
CDR3aa: CASSLEARDRKNIQYF

v_gene: TRBV5-4
CDR3aa: CASTRQGKSETQYF

v_gene: TRBV19
CDR3aa: CASSRQVNQPQHF

v_gene: TRBV7-2
CDR3aa: CASSPSLNGYTF

v_gene: TRBV6-1
CDR3aa: CASRGDSYEQYF

v_gene: TRBV15
CDR3aa: CATSRDIAGEQFF

v_gene: TRBV7-2
CDR3aa: CASSLSTGAYYEQYF

v_gene: TRBV6-5
CDR3aa: CASRDFNTQYF

v_gene: TRBV18
CDR3aa: CASSPKTEGEQFF